This T cell receptor beta chain derives from a study of tumor and adjacent non-tumor tissue in lung cancer. Study at large: Histology: about a dozen adenocarcinoma, 2 squamous cell carcinoma, 1 small cell lung cancer. Each sample yielded some 4 million productive TCRbeta reads on average. Whole-study findings and limits: Compared with tumor, normal lung showed significantly lower TCR diversity.

A modified ARM-PCR protocol with three rounds of nested PCR amplified TCRbeta. TCRdb reprocessed the multiplex PCR reads via MiXCR and lists one record per CDR3 protein. The profile shows some 100,000 distinct CDR3 sequences, about 80% of them singletons. The length of the CDR3 is 15 residues. Germline values: CDR1 MNHEY, CDR2 SVGAGI. The ends were cut back, 3 bases at V and 10 bases at J, with 18 bases in the middle. RNA was extracted from bulk tissue without any cell sorting. More than 3 cm separated this lung sample from the edge of the tumor. A note on this clonotype: Its cognate antigen is unknown.

The source of this sequence is a man in his sixties with small cell lung cancer. J is TRBJ2-2 and V is TRBV6-5, with D perhaps TRBD1 or TRBD2 (5 bases each). Source material: distant non-tumor lung tissue. The CDR3 nucleotides are TGTGCCAGCAGTTATGGTAGGGGACGTGTCTTGGAGCTGTTTTTT. Its protein is CASSYGRGRVLELFF.